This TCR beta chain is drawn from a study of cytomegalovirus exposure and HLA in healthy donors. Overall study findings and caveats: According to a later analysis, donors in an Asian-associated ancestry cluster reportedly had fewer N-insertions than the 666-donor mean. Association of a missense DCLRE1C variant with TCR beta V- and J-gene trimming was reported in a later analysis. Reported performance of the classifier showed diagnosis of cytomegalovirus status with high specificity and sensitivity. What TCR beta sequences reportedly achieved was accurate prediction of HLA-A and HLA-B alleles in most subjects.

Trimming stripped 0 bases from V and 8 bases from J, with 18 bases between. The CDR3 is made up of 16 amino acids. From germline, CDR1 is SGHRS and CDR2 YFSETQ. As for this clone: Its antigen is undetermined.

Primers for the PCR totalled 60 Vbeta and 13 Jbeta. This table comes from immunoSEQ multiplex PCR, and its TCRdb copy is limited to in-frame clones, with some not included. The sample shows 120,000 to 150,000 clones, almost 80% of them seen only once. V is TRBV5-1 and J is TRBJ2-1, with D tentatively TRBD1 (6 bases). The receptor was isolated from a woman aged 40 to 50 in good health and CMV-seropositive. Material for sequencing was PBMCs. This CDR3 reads CASSLESGGGWDEQFF. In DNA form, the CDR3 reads TGCGCCAGCAGCTTGGAGAGTGGGGGCGGGTGGGATGAGCAGTTCTTC.